This entry concerns a single TCR beta chain. The antigen is undetermined. Germline assignment: CDR1 MNHNY and CDR2 SVGAGI (reference sequence). The V end was cut by 8 bases, the J end by 4 bases, with 23 bases between. The CDR3 length is 16 residues. Data came from immunoSEQ multiplex PCR; TCRdb stores just in-frame clones and leaves some out. The top ten hold around 0.057% of the sample, which has hundreds of thousands of clones, more than 95% seen once. This specimen belongs to a study of shared clonotypes between healthy human individuals. Overall study results and limits: Naive subsets usually exceeded memory subsets in estimated richness. Non-shared clonotypes displayed generation probabilities falling below those of clonotypes present in all four donors.

The sequence derives from a woman in her 30s in good health. The chain joins TRBV6-6 to TRBJ2-5; possibly TRBD1 or TRBD2 for D (5 bases each). Sequences were obtained from naive CD4+ T cells sorted from blood. Documented subset: CD45RA+ positively selected. DNA for the CDR3: TGTGCCAGCTGCGCCGGGACCTCTCATTTATCAGAGACCCAGTACTTC. Its protein product is CASCAGTSHLSETQYF.